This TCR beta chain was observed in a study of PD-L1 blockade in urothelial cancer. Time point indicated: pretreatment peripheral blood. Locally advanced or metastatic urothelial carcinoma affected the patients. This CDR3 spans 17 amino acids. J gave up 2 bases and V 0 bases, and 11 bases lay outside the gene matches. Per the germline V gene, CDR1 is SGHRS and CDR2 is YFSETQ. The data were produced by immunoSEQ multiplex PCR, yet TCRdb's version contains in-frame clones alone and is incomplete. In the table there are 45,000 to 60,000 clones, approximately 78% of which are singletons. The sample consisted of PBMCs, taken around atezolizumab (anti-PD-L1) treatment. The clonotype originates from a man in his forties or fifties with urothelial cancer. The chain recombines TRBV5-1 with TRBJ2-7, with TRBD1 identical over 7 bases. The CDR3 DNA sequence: TGCGCCAGCAGCTTGGCCCCAAGCCCGGGACAGCCCTACGAGCAGTACTTC. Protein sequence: CASSLAPSPGQPYEQYF.